A selection of T cell receptor beta chains follows, all from one sample in a study of T cell responses to AZD1222 COVID-19 vaccine. Profiled with immunoSEQ multiplex PCR; TCRdb holds only in-frame clones, not every one. The repertoire has tens of thousands of clones, 85% to 90% of them found once; the top ten carry 9.3%. Source: peripheral blood, taken 28 days after the second AZD1222 dose. The receptors were sampled from an adult who received the AZD1222 COVID-19 vaccine. CDR3s include the opening cysteine and the closing phenylalanine or tryptophan. The order of the fields is D gene, J gene, V gene, clone size, CDR3 DNA, CDR3 protein. The D gene is left open where the match is weak. Not all rows give a size; the values are once, few, many and, for expanded clones, a class.

D: -; J: TRBJ2-1; V: TRBV27; size: -; DNA: TGTGCCAGCAGTTTAGGTAGCGGCTACAATGAGCAGTTCTTC; CDR3: CASSLGSGYNEQFF
D: TRBD1; J: TRBJ2-2; V: TRBV7-8; size: -; DNA: TGTGCCAGCAGCACAACAGGGGTCGCCGGGGAGCTGTTTTTT; CDR3: CASSTTGVAGELFF
D: -; J: TRBJ1-2; V: TRBV5-1; size: -; DNA: TGCGCCAGCAGCTTGAGTGTCGATTATGCCTATGGCTACACCTTC; CDR3: CASSLSVDYAYGYTF
D: TRBD1; J: TRBJ1-6; V: TRBV5-4; size: -; DNA: TGTGCCAGCAGCCTAGAACAGGGGAGAGGTTCACCCCTCCACTTT; CDR3: CASSLEQGRGSPLHF
D: -; J: TRBJ2-2; V: TRBV6-5; size: -; DNA: TGTGCCAGCAGGGGGGAGGGGGACACCGGGGAGCTGTTTTTT; CDR3: CASRGEGDTGELFF
D: TRBD2; J: TRBJ2-3; V: TRBV11-2; size: -; DNA: TGTGCCAGCAGCTTGATCCCAGCGGGAGGAGCGGATACGCAGTATTTT; CDR3: CASSLIPAGGADTQYF
D: TRBD1; J: TRBJ2-5; V: TRBV24-1; size: -; DNA: TGTGCCACCAGTGATTTGCGGACAGGGTGGGAGACCCAGTACTTC; CDR3: CATSDLRTGWETQYF
D: TRBD2; J: TRBJ2-1; V: TRBV4-1; size: -; DNA: TGCGCCAGCAGCCAAGAAGAAGGGTTGGGCGGGAGTACGAATGAGCAGTTCTTC; CDR3: CASSQEEGLGGSTNEQFF
D: -; J: TRBJ2-2; V: TRBV3-1/TRBV3-2; size: -; DNA: TGTGCCAGCAGGTACGGGGCCGGCACCGGGGAGCTGTTTTTT; CDR3: CASRYGAGTGELFF
D: -; J: TRBJ1-1; V: TRBV6-6; size: -; DNA: TGTGCCAGCAGCCCCGGGCAGGGGCGTAGTGAAGCTTTCTTT; CDR3: CASSPGQGRSEAFF
D: -; J: TRBJ2-1; V: TRBV30; size: few; DNA: TGTGCCTGGAATGAGCAGTTCTTC; CDR3: CAWNEQFF
D: -; J: TRBJ1-1; V: TRBV12-3/TRBV12-4; size: -; DNA: TGTGCCAGCAGCCGTCTGGGCACTGAAGCTTTCTTT; CDR3: CASSRLGTEAFF
D: -; J: TRBJ1-2; V: TRBV29-1; size: -; DNA: TGCAGCGTTGAAGATCTTAAGGGAAACTATGGCTACACCTTC; CDR3: CSVEDLKGNYGYTF
D: -; J: TRBJ2-7; V: TRBV11-2; size: -; DNA: TGTGCCAGCAGCTTAATCCCAGGGGCCTACGAGCAGTACTTC; CDR3: CASSLIPGAYEQYF
D: -; J: TRBJ1-2; V: TRBV7-9; size: -; DNA: TGTGCCAGCAGCTACCCGACTGTTCCCTATGGCTACACCTTC; CDR3: CASSYPTVPYGYTF
D: -; J: TRBJ1-3; V: TRBV7-2; size: -; DNA: TGTGCCAGCAGCTTGATCCCTCCCGGCTCTGGAAACACCATATATTTT; CDR3: CASSLIPPGSGNTIYF
D: TRBD2; J: TRBJ2-1; V: TRBV11-2; size: -; DNA: TGTGCCAGCAGCCTCACAGGGACTAGCGGGCCCTACAATGAGCAGTTCTTC; CDR3: CASSLTGTSGPYNEQFF
D: -; J: TRBJ2-7; V: TRBV7-8; size: -; DNA: TGTGCCAGCAGCTTAGCCACTAACTACGAGCAGTACTTC; CDR3: CASSLATNYEQYF
D: -; J: TRBJ1-2; V: TRBV6-5; size: -; DNA: TGTGCCAGCAGTTATACGGAGGGGGCTAACTATGGCTACACCTTC; CDR3: CASSYTEGANYGYTF